This TCR beta chain was observed in a study of T cells after yellow fever vaccination. Whole-study findings and limits: The presence of abundant clonotypes contaminating from the bulk population was possible in FACS-sorted repertoires. The booster saw the reappearance of most primary-vaccination clones (around 96% CD4, around 90% CD8). It was a small share of clonotypes that appeared in both CD4 and CD8 compartments.

This clonotype was seen at least ten times. Its antigen remains unknown. UMIs were added to TCR cDNA along with a universal primer site when it was made by 5'RACE template switching. TCRdb re-analysed the 5' RACE reads in MiXCR, keeping a single row per CDR3 protein. The sample holds roughly 120,000 distinct CDR3 sequences; nearly 7.5% are singletons and the top ten take 2% to 3%. The sequence was collected from a young man who received the YFV17D yellow fever vaccine. Sequences were derived from CD4+ T cells sorted from PBMCs, sampled 10 to 11 days after the first yellow fever vaccination.

The CDR3 DNA is TGTGCCAGCAGCTTATCGGAGACCCAGTACTTC. Its translation: CASSLSETQYF. The chain has TRBV7-6 and TRBJ2-5; D gene uncertain. The V end lost 2 bases, the J end lost 5 bases, and 3 bases lay between the germline ends. The CDR3 contains 11 residues. CDR1 SGHVS and CDR2 FNYEAQ come from the germline V gene.